A selection of T cell receptor beta chains follows, all from one sample in a study of cytomegalovirus exposure and HLA in healthy donors. Profiled with immunoSEQ multiplex PCR; TCRdb holds only in-frame clones, not every one. This table lists some 75,000 clones. The sequencing input was PBMCs. These receptors were obtained from a man aged 35-49 years in good health and CMV-seronegative. CDR3s include the opening cysteine and the closing phenylalanine or tryptophan.

j_call v_call cdr3_aa
TRBJ1-6 TRBV30 CAWRARGQFNSPLHF
TRBJ2-7 TRBV27 CASSLSGRGSSYEQYF
TRBJ2-2 TRBV28 CASLGQTTGELFF
TRBJ2-5 TRBV6-4 CASRPGLDQETQYF
TRBJ1-3 TRBV30 CAWRDLVTGSGNTIYF
TRBJ2-7 TRBV9 CASSVGTGDGYEQYF
TRBJ1-6 TRBV6-5 CASTHRDRVNSPLHF
TRBJ2-1 TRBV6-6 CASRDSGKLGQFF
TRBJ1-1 TRBV10-1 CASGDLRKAFF
TRBJ2-4 TRBV7-2 CASSLVGTSGGNIQYF
TRBJ2-3 TRBV5-1 CASSLEGTSGRLADTQYF
TRBJ2-2 TRBV30 CAWRPHLAGKNTGELFF
TRBJ2-2 TRBV10-2 CASIPAGTGELFF
TRBJ2-7 TRBV20-1 CSRGQGYEQYF
TRBJ2-2 TRBV7-9 CASSLDGGPTGELFF
TRBJ2-5 TRBV12-2 CASRLEESREQETQYF
- TRBV4-2 CASSPEGQSYEQYF
TRBJ2-5 TRBV7-7 CASSRDSQETQYF
TRBJ2-2 TRBV19 CASSPPGQFNTGELFF
TRBJ1-6 TRBV5-6 CASSQDRGHNSPLHF
TRBJ2-1 TRBV7-6 CASSLELAGGNNEQFF
TRBJ2-5 TRBV2 CASRGGQGIGETQYF
TRBJ2-5 TRBV5-4 CASSLPGETQYF
TRBJ2-3 TRBV11-2 CASSYPTGNFTDTQYF
TRBJ2-2 TRBV18 CASSRGTGNTGELFF
TRBJ2-2 TRBV5-1 CASSTLVDTGELFF
TRBJ1-5 TRBV2 CASKSDSNQPQHF
TRBJ2-3 TRBV5-1 CASSLIASTDTQYF
TRBJ2-7 TRBV4-3 CASSQGTGTGGIYEQYF
TRBJ1-1 TRBV6-6 CASSYAPGGTNTEAFF
TRBJ1-3 TRBV30 CAWRLRDRPSSGNTIYF
TRBJ2-1 TRBV7-7 CASSSRDSNNEQFF
TRBJ2-7 TRBV5-1 CASSLRGNPHEQYF
TRBJ1-2 TRBV11-2 CASSLDRGQVGYTF
TRBJ1-1 TRBV6-5 CASSRDNRLEAFF
TRBJ2-3 TRBV7-2 CASSLHQQGTVGTDTQYF
TRBJ1-1 TRBV5-1 CASSLSGGSTEAFF
TRBJ1-4 TRBV4-1 CASSQVTGQGEKLFF
TRBJ2-3 TRBV19 CATRTSGDTDTQYF
TRBJ1-2 TRBV21-1 CASSKGGKQGALIGYTF
TRBJ2-2 TRBV7-7 CASSWTSGRAGELFF
TRBJ1-2 TRBV19 CASKTANYGYTF
TRBJ2-1 TRBV27 CASGDRGEQFF
TRBJ1-4 TRBV5-5 CASSLGGLVTNEKLFF
TRBJ1-1 TRBV7-2 CASSLGGDLLAEAFF
TRBJ1-4 TRBV7-8 CASSPLGRFNEKLFF
TRBJ1-1 TRBV6-1 CASNRGDTEAFF
TRBJ2-7 TRBV2 CASSELGQGAGEQYF
TRBJ2-6 TRBV5-1 CASSLVFAGANVLTF
TRBJ2-5 TRBV29-1 CSVEPGMETQYF
TRBJ1-1 TRBV5-1 CASSLDRQGYTEAFF
TRBJ2-7 TRBV6-1 CASRPDSESYEQYF